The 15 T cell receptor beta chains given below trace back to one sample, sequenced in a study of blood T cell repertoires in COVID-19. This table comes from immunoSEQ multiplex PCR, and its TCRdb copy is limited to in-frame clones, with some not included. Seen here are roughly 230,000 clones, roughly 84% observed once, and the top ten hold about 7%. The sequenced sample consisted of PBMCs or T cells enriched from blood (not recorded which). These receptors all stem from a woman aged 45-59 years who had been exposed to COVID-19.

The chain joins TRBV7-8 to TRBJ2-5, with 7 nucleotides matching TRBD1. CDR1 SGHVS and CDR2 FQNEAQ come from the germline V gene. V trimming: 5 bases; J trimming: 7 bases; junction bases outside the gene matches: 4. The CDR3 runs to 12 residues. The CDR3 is CASSRQGSTQYF. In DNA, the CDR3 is TGTGCCAGCAGCCGACAGGGCTCGACCCAGTACTTC.

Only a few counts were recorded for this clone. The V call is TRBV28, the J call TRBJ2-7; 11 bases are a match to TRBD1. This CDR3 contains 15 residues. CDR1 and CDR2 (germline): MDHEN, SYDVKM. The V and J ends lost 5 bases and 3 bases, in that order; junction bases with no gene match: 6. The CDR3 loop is CASSAGTGGDYEQYF. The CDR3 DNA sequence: TGTGCCAGCAGTGCCGGGACAGGGGGGGACTACGAGCAGTACTTC.

In DNA form, the CDR3 reads TGCGCCAGCAGCCAAGAACGGACTGGTGGCTACACCTTC. Amino acid sequence: CASSQERTGGYTF. V gene TRBV4-3 combines with J gene TRBJ1-2; D gene unclear. CDR1 is LGHNA, CDR2 YSLEER, per germline. The CDR3 covers 13 residues. Trimming took off 0 bases at V and 7 bases at J, with 9 bases between the two ends.

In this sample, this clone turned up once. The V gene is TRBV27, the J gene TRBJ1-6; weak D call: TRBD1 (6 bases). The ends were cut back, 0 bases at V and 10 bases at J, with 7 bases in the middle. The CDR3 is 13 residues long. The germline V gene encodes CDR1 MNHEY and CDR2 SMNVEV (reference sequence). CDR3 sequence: CASSLSGGSPLHF. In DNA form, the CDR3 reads TGTGCCAGCAGTTTATCTGGGGGCTCACCCCTCCACTTT.

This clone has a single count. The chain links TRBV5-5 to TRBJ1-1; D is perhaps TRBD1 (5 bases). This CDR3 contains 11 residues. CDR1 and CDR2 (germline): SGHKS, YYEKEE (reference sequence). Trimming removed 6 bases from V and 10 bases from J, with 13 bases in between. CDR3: CASTLPGGAFF. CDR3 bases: TGTGCCAGCACCCTCCCCGGGGGAGCTTTCTTT.

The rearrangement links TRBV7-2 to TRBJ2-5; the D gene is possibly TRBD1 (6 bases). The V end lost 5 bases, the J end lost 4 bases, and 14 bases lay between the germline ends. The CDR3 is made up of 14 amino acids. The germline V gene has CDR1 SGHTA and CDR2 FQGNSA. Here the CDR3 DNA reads TGTGCCAGCAGCAAGAGGAGAGGGGGAGAGACCCAGTACTTC. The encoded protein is CASSKRRGGETQYF.

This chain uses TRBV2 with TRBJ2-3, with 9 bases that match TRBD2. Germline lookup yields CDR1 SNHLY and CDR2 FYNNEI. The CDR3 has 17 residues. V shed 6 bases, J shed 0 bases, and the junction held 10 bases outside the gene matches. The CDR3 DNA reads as TGTGCCAGCAGCCGGGAGACTAGCGGTATAAGCACAGATACGCAGTATTTT. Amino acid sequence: CASSRETSGISTDTQYF.

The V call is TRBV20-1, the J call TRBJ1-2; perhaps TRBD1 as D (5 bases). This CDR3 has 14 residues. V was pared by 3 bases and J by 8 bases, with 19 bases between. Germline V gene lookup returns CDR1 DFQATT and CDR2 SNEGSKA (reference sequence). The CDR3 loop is CSASLPWQGSGYTF. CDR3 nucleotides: TGCAGTGCTAGTTTGCCCTGGCAGGGAAGCGGCTACACCTTC.

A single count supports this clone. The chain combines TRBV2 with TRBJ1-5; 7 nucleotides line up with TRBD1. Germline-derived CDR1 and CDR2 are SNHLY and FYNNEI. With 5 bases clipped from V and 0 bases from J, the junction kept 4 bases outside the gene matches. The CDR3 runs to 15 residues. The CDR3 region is CASSRQGDSNQPQHF. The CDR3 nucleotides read TGTGCCAGCAGTCGACAGGGAGATAGCAATCAGCCCCAGCATTTT.

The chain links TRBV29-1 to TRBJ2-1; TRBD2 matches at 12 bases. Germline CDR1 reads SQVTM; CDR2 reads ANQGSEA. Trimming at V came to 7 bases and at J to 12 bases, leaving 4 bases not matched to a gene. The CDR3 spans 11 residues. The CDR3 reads CSGALAGGQFF. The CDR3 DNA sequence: TGCAGCGGCGCACTAGCGGGGGGGCAGTTCTTC.

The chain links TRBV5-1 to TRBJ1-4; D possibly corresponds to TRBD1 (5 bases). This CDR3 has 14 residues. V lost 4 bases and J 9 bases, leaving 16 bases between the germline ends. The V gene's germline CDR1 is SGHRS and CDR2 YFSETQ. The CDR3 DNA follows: TGCGCCAGCAGCCTCCAGGGACTGGATAAAAAACTGTTTTTT. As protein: CASSLQGLDKKLFF.

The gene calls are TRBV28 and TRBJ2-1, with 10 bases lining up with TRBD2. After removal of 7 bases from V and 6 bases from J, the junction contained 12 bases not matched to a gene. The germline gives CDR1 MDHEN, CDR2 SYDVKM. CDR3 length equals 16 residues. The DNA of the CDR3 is TGTGCCAGCATCCTGACGAGCGGGGGGGCCGCCAATGAGCAGTTCTTC. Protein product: CASILTSGGAANEQFF.

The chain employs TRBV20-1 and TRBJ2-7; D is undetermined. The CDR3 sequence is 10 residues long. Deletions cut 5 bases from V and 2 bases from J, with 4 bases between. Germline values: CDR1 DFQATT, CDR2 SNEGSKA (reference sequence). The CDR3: CSALAYEQYF. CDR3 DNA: TGCAGTGCTCTAGCCTACGAGCAGTACTTC.

The CDR3 DNA is TGTGCCAGCAGTTATAAGAGGTTACGCCCAGACGGCTACACCTTC. It specifies CASSYKRLRPDGYTF. The chain has TRBV6-5 and TRBJ1-2; D unclear. This CDR3 spans 15 amino acids. In germline, CDR1 is MNHEY, CDR2 SVGAGI. The V end was cut by 3 bases, the J end by 8 bases, with 19 bases between.

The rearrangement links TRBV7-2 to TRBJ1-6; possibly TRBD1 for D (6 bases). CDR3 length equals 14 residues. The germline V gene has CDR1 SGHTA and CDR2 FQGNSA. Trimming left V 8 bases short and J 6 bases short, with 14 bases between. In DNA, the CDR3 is TGTGCCAGCGCCAGCTACAGGGTTAATTCACCCCTCCACTTT. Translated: CASASYRVNSPLHF.